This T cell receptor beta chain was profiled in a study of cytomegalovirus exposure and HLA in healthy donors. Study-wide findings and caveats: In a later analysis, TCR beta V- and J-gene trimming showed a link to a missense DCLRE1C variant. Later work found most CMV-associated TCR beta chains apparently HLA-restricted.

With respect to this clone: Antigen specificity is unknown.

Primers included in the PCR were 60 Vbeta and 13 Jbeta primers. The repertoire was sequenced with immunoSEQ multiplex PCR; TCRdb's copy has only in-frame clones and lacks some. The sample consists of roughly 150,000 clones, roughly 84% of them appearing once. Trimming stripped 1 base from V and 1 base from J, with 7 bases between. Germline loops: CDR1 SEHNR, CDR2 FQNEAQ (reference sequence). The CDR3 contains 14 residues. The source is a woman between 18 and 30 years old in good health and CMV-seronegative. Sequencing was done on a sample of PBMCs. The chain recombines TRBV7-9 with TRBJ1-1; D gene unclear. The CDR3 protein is CASSLETANTEAFF. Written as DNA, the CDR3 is TGTGCCAGCAGCTTAGAGACTGCGAACACTGAAGCTTTCTTT.